Detailed here is one T cell receptor beta chain. This sample is drawn from a study of cytomegalovirus exposure and HLA in healthy donors. 13 Jbeta primers and 60 Vbeta primers were used for the PCR. TCRdb's copy holds only in-frame clones and misses some; the assay was immunoSEQ multiplex PCR. Seen here are more than 130,000 clones, more than 75% observed once, and the top ten hold roughly 4.7%. V lost 3 bases and J lost 4; bases outside the gene matches: 9. Germline CDR1 and CDR2: LGHNA and YNFKEQ. The CDR3 totals 17 residues. The TCR was taken from a male donor in good health and CMV-seronegative. Sequenced sample: PBMCs. The rearrangement links TRBV4-2 to TRBJ2-3, with TRBD2 identical over 11 bases. The CDR3 DNA is TGTGCCAGCAGCCATGGGGGGACTAGCGGTCGTGCAGATACGCAGTATTTT. This codes for CASSHGGTSGRADTQYF.